This TCR beta chain stems from a study of cytomegalovirus exposure and HLA in healthy donors (dated by TCRdb to about 2017). General notes on the study: An earlier analysis of roughly 500 of the donors reported 276 Gb of sequence data and about 120 million unique TCR beta sequences obtained from 180 million or so T cells. Donor age, sex, ethnicity and CMV serostatus were collected together with the repertoire data. In an earlier analysis of 587 of the donors, high-throughput TCR beta sequencing was used to judge whether each TCR beta V gene segment behaved as functional or pseudogenic. Among the roughly 370 genotyped donors, about 85% belonged to the genetic ancestry cluster associated with self-reported Caucasian donors. A later genetic analysis took genome-wide SNP genotypes for about 65% of the 666 donors and used that subset as a discovery cohort. Roughly five DR-DQ haplotypes were handled as single units for association and clustering, since linkage in the cohort was strong. Every repertoire in the discovery cohort had been generated on one and the same sequencing platform. The study was designed to test whether signatures of past pathogen exposure could be identified by cataloging public T cell receptors. In a later analysis, previously published TCR beta repertoires from about 640 donors were re-analyzed and high-resolution HLA genotyping was added so that TCR occurrence patterns could be studied. Across around 400 genotyped donors of the cohort, an average of approximately 240,000 unique TCR beta nucleotide sequences per donor were sequenced, and approximately 17% of those sequences were non-productive. Both class I and class II loci were covered by HLA typing, at four-digit resolution. Typing coverage varied by locus: roughly 620-640 donors for A, B, C, DRB1 and DQB1; approximately 560 for DQA1; over 600 for DPA1; around 490 for DPB1. Along with the roughly 610-subject first cohort, a separate validation cohort of 120 different subjects was used. An early release that covered 500 to 800 HLA-typed donors contained approximately 300 gigabases of sequencing data and about 84 million unique TCR sequences. To predict cytomegalovirus infection status, the study combined high-throughput TCR immunosequencing, statistical association of individual TCRs with disease status, and machine learning. The later analysis used no new phenotypic data to find candidate immune exposures, relying instead on TCR beta sequences and their occurrence across donors. Using immunosequencing, the study profiled T cell repertoires from about 610 subjects and related those repertoires to cytomegalovirus serostatus. Overall study outcomes, separate from this receptor: Because some donors lacked HLA typing at each locus, the association tests relied only on the typed subset. In vitro tests confirmed that a few of the cytomegalovirus-associated TCR beta chains recognize cytomegalovirus antigens. Linkage disequilibrium might explain the correlated functional status among segregating V segments, but an unknown experimental factor could not be ruled out. Sequencing depth was assumed to be roughly uniform across donors in the presence/absence analyses, though that assumption may not hold. A later genetic analysis associated a missense DCLRE1C variant with V-gene and J-gene trimming of TCR beta chains, and an independent cohort replicated the association. An earlier analysis of approximately 540 of the donors showed that most TCR beta V segments appeared in productive rearrangements either about 87% or about 30% of the time, which broadly matched IMGT annotations. A cluster of highly shared sequence variants was judged likely to represent a technical artifact of the sequencing pipeline. Most TCR sequences were observed very rarely across donors, whereas some public TCRs were present in many individuals. Compared with equally common non-associated chains, HLA-associated TCR beta chains in a later analysis were more clonally expanded and had lower generation probabilities. In a later genetic analysis, fewer N-insertions in productive TCRs were reported among donors in an Asian-associated ancestry cluster than the roughly 700-donor mean. According to a later analysis, parvovirus B19, influenza, CMV and Epstein-Barr virus appeared linked to several top co-occurrence clusters. According to a later analysis, most CMV-associated TCR beta chains appeared to be HLA-restricted, and the HLA associations seemed to be driven largely by CMV exposure. At a false discovery rate of 0.05, a later analysis linked some 18,000 TCR beta sequences to specific HLA alleles. Some IMGT-functional V segments, including TRBV6-2 and TRBV6-3, could not be told apart with the 87-base-pair reads, so those segments were excluded. The cohort was sequenced for TCR beta chains only, and without alpha or paired-chain data the features that could be detected were limited. The only immune exposure information available for the cohort was CMV serostatus. According to a later analysis, TCR association rates differed among HLA loci, with DRB1 alleles showing the most associated TCRs and HLA-C alleles showing the fewest. When HLA alleles, especially DR and DQ, strongly co-occurred, TCR associations were difficult to assign to individual alleles. A further reported finding was that TCR beta sequences accurately predicted the HLA-A and HLA-B alleles for most subjects in the first cohort. Cytomegalovirus status was reported to be diagnosed by the classifier with high specificity and sensitivity in both the original and validation cohorts. The authors suggested that the approach could potentially be generalized to other disease states and immunological phenotypes. A total of 150 to 200 TCR beta chains were listed by the study as associated with cytomegalovirus. The earlier analysis of some 560 of the donors excluded over 15 rarely observed V segments, including chromosome 9 orphons, because counts were too low.

This clone was counted a few times. Its antigen remains undetermined. One base away there is no much larger clone; base qualities are not given. The cohort was made up of about 610 healthy bone marrow donors. At the time of sampling, all cohort members were nominally healthy, though unrecorded immune exposures were likely present. The donor tested CMV seropositive, placing the donor among the 290 or so seropositive members of the cohort. A peripheral blood sample was collected from each donor, and TCR beta sequencing was performed on peripheral blood mononuclear cells. The Qiagen DNeasy Blood Extraction Kit was used to extract genomic DNA from the blood cell samples. CDR3 length: 14 amino acids, cysteine to phenylalanine. Just CDR3 DNA is preserved here, 42 bases in frame from base 1. CDR1 SNHLY and CDR2 FYNNEI are derived from the germline V gene. Clipping removes 4 bases from V and 5 bases from J, with 8 as the unmatched junction base count.

Library generation was performed with the immunoSEQ multiplex PCR assay. A mixture of 60 forward primers for TCR Vbeta segments and 13 reverse primers for TCR Jbeta segments was used in the multiplex PCR. The CDR3 region of rearranged TCR beta genes was amplified from genomic DNA by a multiplex PCR assay. On the Illumina HiSeq System, the amplified TCR beta libraries were sequenced as 87-base-pair reads. In the paper's pipeline: A later analysis counted tens of millions of unique TCR beta chains across the 550 to 750 repertoires, and 9 million to 14 million of these chains were shared by at least two donors. Raw reads were error-corrected and collapsed into unique sequences with a nearest-neighbor algorithm that merged closely related sequences to remove PCR and sequencing errors. Alignment of CDR3 sequences to IMGT reference sequences was used to assign V, D and J gene segments. Each retained sequence needed at least a six-nucleotide match to both a V gene segment and a J gene segment. A rearrangement counted as productive if the CDR3 had no stop codons and remained in frame with V and J, and every other rearrangement counted as non-productive. CDR3 was defined according to IMGT convention as the region running from the second conserved V-encoded cysteine to the conserved J-encoded phenylalanine. Sequences without an unambiguous match to a single V gene segment were excluded from the earlier analysis of a few hundred of the donors. In an earlier analysis of approximately 560 of the donors, a V segment was called functional when productive rearrangements were above 56.7%, and segregating when the standard deviation between donors exceeded 5%. To diagnose cytomegalovirus status from the catalog of TCR beta chain sequences, a statistical classification framework was built. V and J gene assignment, in a later analysis, came from comparing TCR nucleotide sequences with IMGT/GENE-DB human TR gene sequences. The TCRdist pipeline was used in a later analysis to assign CDR3 sequences and most-parsimonious VDJ recombination scenarios. A later analysis defined each TCR beta chain by its CDR3 amino acid sequence plus V-gene family, and excluded reads lacking a unique V-gene family. In a later analysis, 550 to 650 highly shared, low-generation-probability nucleotide sequences were removed to address suspected cross-contamination and a sequencing artifact. For each public chain, a later analysis derived a clonal expansion index from normalized ranks of inferred template counts within each repertoire. A later analysis computed generation probabilities with a VDJ recombination model fitted to out-of-frame rearrangements, and checked the results against IGoR. A later analysis scored TCR-TCR, TCR-HLA and TCR-CMV co-occurrence with hypergeometric tests, applying a repertoire-size bias correction to TCR pairs. False discovery rates were estimated in a later analysis by permuting HLA or CMV assignments 20 times. In a later analysis, co-occurring TCRs were grouped using DBSCAN, with TCRdist sequence similarity added in when clustering inside HLA-allele-positive subsets. For co-occurrence clustering, repertoires with fewer than 30,000 or more than 120,000 public chains were excluded, along with four to six repertoires with anomalous nucleotide sharing. TCRdb limited this immuneACCESS table to in-frame rearrangements with V and J called. A share of clones is missing; checked studies link under half to unresolved V genes, and the rest is unexplained. That table is the source of V, J and clone size, and D and trimming were worked out from the DNA. A total of approximately 110,000 clones appear in this sample, 12% of them only once. The biggest ten clones account for 16% of the sample.

The sequence came from a man in his forties in good health and CMV-seropositive. Sequenced sample: PBMCs. The chain uses TRBV2 and TRBJ2-7, and 7 junction bases match TRBD1. In nucleotides, the sequence is TGTGCCAGCAGTGGATTGACAGGGAGCAACGAGCAGTACTTC. Its amino acids are CASSGLTGSNEQYF. This CDR3, with the reference TRBV2 and TRBJ2-7 proteins standing in past its ends, gives the full variable domain EPEVTQTPSHQVTQMGQEVILRCVPISNHLYFYWYRQILGQKVEFLVSFYNNEISEKSEIFDDQFSVERPDGSNFTLKIRSTKLEDSAMYFCASSGLTGSNEQYFGPGTRLTVT.